Here is one TCR beta chain with its context. Its target is unknown. The data were obtained in a study of shared clonotypes between healthy human individuals. Nashville, Tennessee was home to all donors, who were Caucasian adults. Study results and limitations: The study found about 5% of naive CD4 clonotypes shared across a few donors. With few donors, the genetic and exposure-history diversity represented was limited.

This CDR3 region has 17 residues. Trimming removed 1 base from V and 7 bases from J, with 20 bases in between. From germline, CDR1 is SGHAT and CDR2 FQNNGV. Replicate sorted-subset PCRs were loaded with 150 to 250 ng DNA, 30,000 or so T cell genomes. The protocol was immunoSEQ multiplex PCR, while the TCRdb copy is restricted to in-frame clones and leaves out a portion. The sample includes just under 350,000 clones, over 70% seen only once; the top ten take less than 11%. The specimen was memory CD4+ T cells sorted from blood. Noted subset: CD45RA-negative fraction. The chain couples TRBV11-2 to TRBJ1-5, with D maybe TRBD1 (5 bases). The receptor was derived from a man aged 30 to 45 in good health. The CDR3 bases are TGTGCCAGCAGCTTAGGGCGGGGGGGACCCCCGGGGCAGCCCCAGCATTTT. This gives the protein CASSLGRGGPPGQPQHF.